What follows describes a single T cell receptor beta chain. These data are taken from a study of T cell repertoires in cytomegalovirus infection. TCRdb redid the calling of the reads with MiXCR, one entry per CDR3 protein. The sample has 150,000 to 200,000 distinct CDR3 sequences; roughly 27% are singletons. The CDR3 is 14 amino acids. The V and J ends lost 5 bases and 0 bases respectively, with 10 bases between them. CDR1 and CDR2 (germline): MNHEY, SMNVEV (reference sequence). The gene calls are TRBV27 and TRBJ1-1; D is unclear. Sequenced sample: PBMCs. The receptor was isolated from a human donor in good health (CMV status not recorded). Some clones in this sample may be carry-over from other donors' samples. The DNA for the CDR3 is TGTGCCAGCAGTCCCGCGGCGGTGAACACTGAAGCTTTCTTT. Protein: CASSPAAVNTEAFF.